These 13 T cell receptor beta chains came from one sample sequenced in a study of shared clonotypes between healthy human individuals. Clones were read by immunoSEQ multiplex PCR, and TCRdb kept only the in-frame ones, dropping some. Of roughly 1,600,000 clones detected, approximately 98.5% appear once; the ten largest clones hold approximately 0.4%. Material for sequencing was naive CD4+ T cells sorted from blood. Stated subset: CD45RA+ positively selected. The receptors come from a man between 25 and 39 years old in good health.

This sequence joins TRBV7-2 and TRBJ2-5; D unclear. V was trimmed by 1 base and J by 5 bases, leaving 8 bases between them. Germline V gives CDR1 SGHTA, CDR2 FQGNSA. There are 13 residues in the CDR3. The DNA for the CDR3 is TGTGCCAGCAGCTTAGGTCAGCGCGAGACCCAGTACTTC. Amino acids: CASSLGQRETQYF.

The table lists this clone with a count of one. The chain employs TRBV7-9 and TRBJ1-1, with unresolved D. Germline-derived CDR1 and CDR2 are SEHNR and FQNEAQ (reference sequence). With 5 bases removed from V and 3 bases from J, the gap between germline ends came to 7 bases. The CDR3 runs 12 residues. Here the CDR3 reads CASSARDTEAFF. CDR3 nucleotide sequence: TGTGCCAGCAGCGCCCGAGACACTGAAGCTTTCTTT.

The gene calls are TRBV13 and TRBJ2-7; D remains unclear. The germline CDR1 and CDR2 sequences are PRHDT and FYEKMQ (reference sequence). The CDR3 length is 13 residues. V shed 5 bases and J shed 7 bases, with 15 bases lying between them. DNA of the CDR3: TGTGCCAGCAGCGTCTCAAGGACCCCGGAGCAGTACTTC. Protein: CASSVSRTPEQYF.

The chain has TRBV5-1 and TRBJ1-4, with TRBD1 matching 7 bases. Germline V lookup: CDR1 SGHRS, CDR2 YFSETQ. V lost 0 bases to trimming and J lost 2 bases; unmatched junction nucleotides: 7. This CDR3 is built from 17 residues. CDR3 in amino acids: CASSLAMGQSTNEKLFF. CDR3 bases: TGCGCCAGCAGCTTGGCCATGGGACAGAGCACTAATGAAAAACTGTTTTTT.

The J gene is TRBJ2-7, the V gene TRBV7-3; a possible D gene is TRBD1 (6 bases). CDR3 length: 15 amino acids. In germline, CDR1 is SGHTA, CDR2 FQGTGA. V dropped 4 bases and J dropped 4 bases, with 17 bases sitting between them. The CDR3: CASSSGAGGSYEQYF. In DNA, the CDR3 is TGTGCCAGCAGCTCAGGGGCGGGTGGTTCGTACGAGCAGTACTTC.

V gene TRBV5-4 combines with J gene TRBJ2-3; D is unresolved. This CDR3 is built from 11 residues. Germline CDR1 is SGHNT and CDR2 is YYREEE (reference sequence). The V and J ends lost 4 bases and 6 bases respectively, with 6 bases between them. This CDR3 reads CASSVKDTQYF. CDR3 nucleotide sequence: TGTGCCAGCAGCGTGAAGGATACGCAGTATTTT.

This rearrangement joins TRBV7-9 to TRBJ2-7; 12 bases line up with TRBD2. This CDR3 spans 16 amino acids. The germline CDR1 and CDR2 sequences are SEHNR and FQNEAQ (reference sequence). Losses at the gene ends were 6 bases for V and 4 bases for J; bases not matched to a gene: 10. The CDR3 sequence is CASRPGLAGIYYEQYF. CDR3 coding DNA: TGTGCCAGCAGACCAGGACTAGCGGGAATTTATTACGAGCAGTACTTC. Looking up the rest from reference TRBV7-9 and TRBJ2-7 gives the full variable domain: DTGVSQNPRHKITKRGQNVTFRCDPISEHNRLYWYRQTLGQGPEFLTYFQNEAQLEKSRLLSDRFSAERPKGSFSTLEIQRTEQGDSAMYLCASRPGLAGIYYEQYFGPGTRLTVT.

Turning to this clone: Its ends do not fully match the called genes, so a read error is possible. The chain links TRBV20-1 to TRBJ1-5; D is undetermined. CDR3 length equals 11 residues. The germline V gene has CDR1 DFQATT and CDR2 SNEGSKA (reference sequence). CDR3 nucleotide sequence: TGCAGTGCTGGAGATAATCAGCCCCAGCATTTT. It codes for CSAGDNQPQHF.

This chain joins TRBV7-3 and TRBJ2-6, with 11 bases matching TRBD2. V gave up 1 base and J gave up 0 bases; unmatched junction bases: 2. Germline V gives CDR1 SGHTA, CDR2 FQGTGA. The CDR3 spans 18 residues. DNA for the CDR3: TGTGCCAGCAGCTTAAGTCTAGCGGGAGGCTCTGGGGCCAACGTCCTGACTTTC. Its protein product is CASSLSLAGGSGANVLTF.

The chain recombines TRBV19 with TRBJ2-1, with D tentatively TRBD2 (6 bases). CDR3 length: 14 residues. Germline CDR1 reads LNHDA; CDR2 reads SQIVND (reference sequence). V was pared by 4 bases and J by 5 bases, with 12 bases between. The CDR3 DNA sequence: TGTGCCAGTAGTAGGGTGGGACTGAACAATGAGCAGTTCTTC. This gives the protein CASSRVGLNNEQFF.

The chain employs TRBV19 and TRBJ2-3; 7 nucleotides match TRBD2. CDR1 and CDR2 (germline): LNHDA, SQIVND (reference sequence). After removal of 1 base from V and 1 base from J, the junction contained 2 bases not matched to a gene. The CDR3 has 15 amino acids. This CDR3 reads CASSIGTRGTDTQYF. As DNA, the CDR3 is TGTGCCAGTAGTATAGGGACTAGAGGCACAGATACGCAGTATTTT.

The rearrangement links TRBV5-1 to TRBJ2-2; D gene ambiguous. Germline V CDR1 and CDR2: SGHRS, YFSETQ. Trimming stripped 0 bases from V and 7 bases from J, with 7 bases between. The length of the CDR3 is 13 residues. This CDR3 is CASSLAEVGELFF. In DNA form, the CDR3 reads TGCGCCAGCAGCTTGGCCGAGGTCGGGGAGCTGTTTTTT.

This clone was found a few times. The sample holds other DNA sequences that translate to the same CDR3. This sequence joins TRBV5-4 and TRBJ2-5, with TRBD1 as a possible D gene (6 bases). CDR1 and CDR2 from the germline V gene are SGHNT and YYREEE (reference sequence). This CDR3 contains 13 residues. Between the trimmed V and J ends, which lost 4 bases and 2 bases, there was a span of 9 bases. CDR3 DNA sequence: TGTGCCAGCAGCCCTGGACAGCAAGAGACCCAGTACTTC. Protein: CASSPGQQETQYF. The whole variable domain, filled in from reference TRBV5-4 and TRBJ2-5, reads ETGVTQSPTHLIKTRGQQVTLRCSSQSGHNTVSWYQQALGQGPQFIFQYYREEENGRGNFPPRFSGLQFPNYSSELNVNALELDDSALYLCASSPGQQETQYFGPGTRLLVL.